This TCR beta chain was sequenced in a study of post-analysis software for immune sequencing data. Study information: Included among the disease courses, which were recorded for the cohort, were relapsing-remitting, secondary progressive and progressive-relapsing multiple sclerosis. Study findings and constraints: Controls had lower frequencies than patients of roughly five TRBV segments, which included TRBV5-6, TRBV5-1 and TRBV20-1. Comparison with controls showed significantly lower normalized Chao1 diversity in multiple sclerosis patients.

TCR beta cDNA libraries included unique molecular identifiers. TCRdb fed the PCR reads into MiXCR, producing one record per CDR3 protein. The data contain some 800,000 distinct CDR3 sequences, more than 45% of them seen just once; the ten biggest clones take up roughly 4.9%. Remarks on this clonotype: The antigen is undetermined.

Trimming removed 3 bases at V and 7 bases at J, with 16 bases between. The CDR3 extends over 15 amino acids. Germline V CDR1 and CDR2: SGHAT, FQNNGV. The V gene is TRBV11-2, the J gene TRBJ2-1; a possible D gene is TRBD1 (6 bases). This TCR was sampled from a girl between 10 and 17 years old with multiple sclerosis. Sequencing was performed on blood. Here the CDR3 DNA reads TGTGCCAGCAGCTTTGGAAAGGGGGAACTTAATGAGCAGTTCTTC. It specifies CASSFGKGELNEQFF.